The rows below give T cell receptor beta chains drawn from one sample of a study of CD8 T cells in Susac syndrome. TCRdb re-called the immunoSEQ multiplex PCR reads with MiXCR, one entry per CDR3 protein. The sample includes about 200,000 distinct CDR3 sequences, 92% of them seen just once. The sample comprised CD8+ T cells from PBMCs. The receptor set was obtained from a human donor with multiple sclerosis. CDR3s include the opening cysteine and the closing phenylalanine or tryptophan. Each record gives: D gene, V gene, clone size, J gene, CDR3 DNA, CDR3 protein. A D gene is named only where the DNA matches it firmly. Clone sizes are given selectively: once, few, many, or a class where the clone is expanded.

NA	TRBV4-2	NA	TRBJ2-1	TGTGCCAGCAGCCCTGGCGGGAAGCAGTTCTTC	CASSPGGKQFF
TRBD2	TRBV4-1	NA	TRBJ2-1	TGCGCCAGCAGCCATCCCGGGGGAGGACTAGCGGTCGACAATGAGCAGTTCTTC	CASSHPGGGLAVDNEQFF
NA	TRBV7-6	few	TRBJ2-3	TGTGCCAGCAGGGGAGCACCCCAGGAGCATACGCAGTATTTT	CASRGAPQEHTQYF
NA	TRBV3-1	NA	TRBJ2-5	TGTGCCAGCAGGAAAAGGAGTCAAGAGACCCAGTACTTC	CASRKRSQETQYF
TRBD1	TRBV29-1	once	TRBJ2-7	TGCAGCGTTGAAGATCCCAGGGTGGGTGACAGGGCTGAGGGCGAGCAGTACTTC	CSVEDPRVGDRAEGEQYF
NA	TRBV19	NA	TRBJ1-5	TGTGCCAGTAGTATAACAGGGTTGAGTAACAATCAGCCCCAGCATTTT	CASSITGLSNNQPQHF
NA	TRBV3-1	NA	TRBJ2-7	TGTGCCAGCAGCCAAGATCTTTTAGGGAACGAGCAGTACTTC	CASSQDLLGNEQYF
NA	TRBV10-3	once	TRBJ2-3	TGTGCCATCCTTAGCGGTAGCACAGATACGCAGTATTTT	CAILSGSTDTQYF
NA	TRBV15	NA	TRBJ2-1	TGTGCCACCAGCACGAGTATCTACAATGAGCAGTTCTTC	CATSTSIYNEQFF
NA	TRBV12-3/TRBV12-4	once	TRBJ2-7	TGTGCCAGCAGCGGGACGGCAATAAGAGGCGAGCAGTACTTC	CASSGTAIRGEQYF
NA	TRBV9	NA	TRBJ1-2	TGTGCCAGCAGCGTAGGGGGGGTGCTTAACTATGGCTACACCTTC	CASSVGGVLNYGYTF
NA	TRBV12-5	NA	TRBJ2-3	TGTGCTAGTGGTCTGACGGTGACTAGCACAGATACGCAGTATTTT	CASGLTVTSTDTQYF
NA	TRBV6-1	NA	TRBJ1-1	TGTGCCAGCAGTGAAGGAGAAATAGTGTTGAACACTGAAGCTTTCTTT	CASSEGEIVLNTEAFF
NA	TRBV29-1	NA	TRBJ1-1	TGCAGCGTTGTTCTTACTGAAGCTTTCTTT	CSVVLTEAFF
NA	TRBV2	NA	TRBJ2-7	TGTGCCAGCATCGGACACATCTACGAGCAGTACTTC	CASIGHIYEQYF
NA	TRBV4-1	NA	TRBJ2-7	TGCGCCAGCAGCCAAGACCCCTTTGGCCTACGGGACTCCTACGAGCAGTACTTC	CASSQDPFGLRDSYEQYF
NA	TRBV6-6	NA	TRBJ1-2	TGTGCCAGCAAAGAAGGGTGGGAGGAGAAGGGGGGCTACACCTTC	CASKEGWEEKGGYTF
TRBD1	TRBV7-8	once	TRBJ1-2	TGTGCCAGCAGCTCGAACAGGGGGACCTATGGCTACACCTTC	CASSSNRGTYGYTF
NA	TRBV19	once	TRBJ1-2	TGTGCCAGTAGTATCCGGACCGCTAACTATGGCTACACCTTC	CASSIRTANYGYTF
TRBD2	TRBV12-3/TRBV12-4	NA	TRBJ2-1	TGTGCCAGCAGTCGTACTAGCGGGAGAGATAATGAGCAGTTCTTC	CASSRTSGRDNEQFF
NA	TRBV6-2/TRBV6-3	NA	TRBJ2-7	TGTGCCAGCAGTTACAACGGGGTCTCGGAGCAGTACTTC	CASSYNGVSEQYF
NA	TRBV12-3/TRBV12-4	NA	TRBJ2-5	TGTGCCAGCAGTTTGGGTCATCCCTCGGAGACCCAGTACTTC	CASSLGHPSETQYF
TRBD2	TRBV29-1	NA	TRBJ2-1	TGCAGCGTTGAAATAGCGGGAGTGTTTGAGCAGTTCTTC	CSVEIAGVFEQFF
NA	TRBV7-9	NA	TRBJ2-7	TGTGCCAGCGCCTCTACATCCCATCTGGGAGGAGAGCAGTACTTC	CASASTSHLGGEQYF
NA	TRBV30	NA	TRBJ1-1	TGTGCCTGGAGTGCGACACAGACGGGGAACACTGAAGCTTTCTTT	CAWSATQTGNTEAFF
NA	TRBV19	NA	TRBJ2-2	TGTGCCAGTAGTATCCTGCTGACCGGGGAGCTGTTTTTT	CASSILLTGELFF
TRBD1	TRBV27	NA	TRBJ2-1	TGTGCCAGCAGTCTCGCCGGGACAGGGCCCTACAATGAGCAGTTCTTC	CASSLAGTGPYNEQFF
NA	TRBV13	NA	TRBJ2-3	TGTGCCAGCAGCTCAACGTACGGAGGGGCAGATACGCAGTATTTT	CASSSTYGGADTQYF
NA	TRBV7-8	once	TRBJ2-5	TGTGCCAGCATCCCCCCGCCTAGCAGACAAGAGACCCAGTACTTC	CASIPPPSRQETQYF
TRBD1	TRBV13	NA	TRBJ1-1	TGTGCCAGCAGGTTGACAGGGGCGAACACTGAAGCTTTCTTT	CASRLTGANTEAFF
NA	TRBV19	NA	TRBJ1-1	TGTGCCAGTCACCCCCTCATGGCGAACACTGAAGCTTTCTTT	CASHPLMANTEAFF
TRBD1	TRBV24-1	NA	TRBJ2-2	TGTGCCACCGGACAGGGTGTCGGGGAGCTGTTTTTT	CATGQGVGELFF
TRBD1	TRBV28	NA	TRBJ1-4	TGTGCCAGCAGTTTAGGGGGACAGGGAAGCGAAAAACTGTTTTTT	CASSLGGQGSEKLFF
NA	TRBV5-4	NA	TRBJ2-7	TGTGCCAGCAGCTTGGATCCAGGCTCCTACGAGCAGTACTTC	CASSLDPGSYEQYF
TRBD2	TRBV25-1	NA	TRBJ2-3	TGTGCCAGCAGTCATGACTCTTTAGCGGGGTCCACAGATACGCAGTATTTT	CASSHDSLAGSTDTQYF
TRBD2	TRBV29-1	NA	TRBJ2-7	TGCAGCGTTGCTAGCGGGGGATCTTCTGGGTACGAGCAGTACTTC	CSVASGGSSGYEQYF
TRBD1	TRBV27	NA	TRBJ1-1	TGTGCCAGCAGTCGGACAGGAGAGAACACTGAAGCTTTCTTT	CASSRTGENTEAFF
TRBD2	TRBV9	once	TRBJ2-2	TGTGCCAGCAGCGCGGGGGGGGCAGGGCACAACACCGGGGAGCTGTTTTTT	CASSAGGAGHNTGELFF
NA	TRBV29-1	once	TRBJ1-2	TGCAGCGTGCCGAAGTCCTATGGCTACACCTTC	CSVPKSYGYTF
NA	TRBV27	NA	TRBJ2-7	TGTGCCAGCAGTCCCCCGTCCGAGCAGTACTTC	CASSPPSEQYF
TRBD2	TRBV12-3/TRBV12-4	NA	TRBJ2-1	TGTGCCAGCAGTCCGGGACTAGCGGGATTGATCTACAATGAGCAGTTCTTC	CASSPGLAGLIYNEQFF
NA	TRBV6-5	NA	TRBJ2-1	TGTGCCAGCAGGGGGATGAGGGATGAGCAGTTCTTC	CASRGMRDEQFF